What follows are 32 T cell receptor beta chains derived from one specimen sequenced in a study of Graves' ophthalmopathy and Graves' hyperthyroidism. TCR beta CDR3 regions were amplified from RNA transcripts. The library came from an HTBI-primed first-round RT-PCR and a second-round multiplex PCR. TCRdb re-called the multiplex PCR reads with MiXCR, one entry per CDR3 protein. The data show fewer than 70,000 distinct CDR3 sequences, approximately 50% seen once. The source material was peripheral blood. All receptors come from an adult woman with Graves' ophthalmopathy.

This clonotype was seen ten or more times. This chain connects TRBV19 to TRBJ1-6, with 10 nucleotides matching TRBD1. The CDR3 extends over 15 amino acids. The V gene end was trimmed by 5 bases and the J gene end by 8 bases; junction bases not matched to a gene: 6. From germline, CDR1 is LNHDA and CDR2 SQIVND (reference sequence). The CDR3 region is CASSGTGTGDSPLHF. CDR3 nucleotides: TGTGCCAGTAGTGGAACCGGGACAGGGGATTCACCCCTCCACTTT.

This clonotype was observed at least ten times. Written as DNA, the CDR3 is TGTGCCAGCAGTGCCGAAGGGGAAACCGGGGAGCTGTTTTTT. Translating gives CASSAEGETGELFF. V and J are TRBV6-1 and TRBJ2-2; D perhaps matches TRBD1 (5 bases). This CDR3 is 14 amino acids long. Germline CDR1 is MNHNS and CDR2 is SASEGT. V was cut by 4 bases and J by 5 bases, with 11 bases left in between.

This clonotype was detected ten times or more. The chain employs TRBV19 and TRBJ2-1; the match to TRBD2 covers 10 bases. J gave up 5 bases and V 7 bases, and 5 bases lay outside the gene matches. The CDR3 has 14 residues. Germline values: CDR1 LNHDA, CDR2 SQIVND (reference sequence). DNA of the CDR3: TGTGCCAGTAAGGGGCTAGCGGGGGACAATGAGCAGTTCTTC. Translating gives CASKGLAGDNEQFF.

A remark on this clonotype: It is likely a read error, because the conserved phenylalanine at the end of the CDR3 is missing. V and J are TRBV28 and TRBJ2-5; 7 positions agree with TRBD2. From germline, CDR1 is MDHEN and CDR2 SYDVKM. Trimming removed 3 bases from V and 7 bases from J; junction bases left unmatched: 8. The CDR3 runs 14 residues. CDR3 nucleotide sequence: TGTGCCAGCAGTTTGGGTGGGAGGGAAGGGACCCAGTACCTC. Translating it yields CASSLGGREGTQYL.

This clonotype has ten or more counts. The chain uses TRBV14 and TRBJ1-2; no clear D. The germline CDR1 and CDR2 sequences are SGHDN and FVKESK. The length of the CDR3 is 12 residues. The ends were cut back, 6 bases at V and 4 bases at J, with 9 bases in the middle. CDR3 bases: TGTGCCAGCAGTCAAAGGACCTATGGCTACACCTTC. It translates to CASSQRTYGYTF.

This clonotype was seen at least ten times. V and J are TRBV20-1 and TRBJ2-1; TRBD2 matches at 10 bases. Per the germline V gene, CDR1 is DFQATT and CDR2 is SNEGSKA (reference sequence). J lost 6 bases, V lost 1 base, and 6 bases had no gene match. The CDR3 sequence is 15 residues long. The CDR3 DNA sequence: TGCAGTGCTAGAGTCCTAGCGGGAGAGGGCAATGAGCAGTTCTTC. Its protein is CSARVLAGEGNEQFF.

V and J are TRBV7-9 and TRBJ2-7; D possibly corresponds to TRBD1 (5 bases). Germline V lookup: CDR1 SEHNR, CDR2 FQNEAQ (reference sequence). This CDR3 has 14 residues. The DNA of the CDR3 is TGTTTCAGGGCTCGTGGGGCCAACTCCTACGAGCAGTACTTC. Its protein is CFRARGANSYEQYF.

Points on this clonotype: One end of the junction fails to match germline, which may point to a read error. CDR3 amino acids: CAGAGLAAPTGELLF. The CDR3 DNA reads TGTGCCGGCGCCGGACTAGCGGCACCCACCGGGGAGCTGCTTTTT. The J gene is TRBJ2-2, the V gene TRBV2, with 10 bases identical to TRBD2. Germline V gene data show CDR1 as SNHLY and CDR2 as FYNNEI. This CDR3 is 15 amino acids long.

This chain connects TRBV4-1 to TRBJ1-2; 10 bases line up with TRBD1. CDR1 and CDR2 (germline): MGHRA, YSYEKL. The CDR3 runs 14 residues. The ends lost 1 base at V and 6 bases at J; junction bases unmatched: 2. CDR3 nucleotide sequence: TGCGCCAGCAGCCAAGCGGACAGGGGGGATGGCTACACCTTC. Translated: CASSQADRGDGYTF.

This clonotype was detected ten times or more. The chain carries TRBV20-1 and TRBJ1-1, with D tentatively TRBD1 (6 bases). Per germline, CDR1 DFQATT and CDR2 SNEGSKA (reference sequence). V lost 1 base, J lost 10 bases, and 31 bases lay in between. The CDR3 spans 18 residues. CDR3 amino acids: CSARGILKGVEKPNAAFF. In nucleotides, the CDR3 is TGCAGTGCTAGAGGGATACTAAAGGGGGTTGAGAAGCCTAATGCAGCTTTCTTT.

The chain links TRBV29-1 to TRBJ2-5; 7 nucleotides line up with TRBD2. The CDR3 runs to 12 residues. The germline V gene has CDR1 SQVTM and CDR2 ANQGSEA. The trim removed 1 base at V and 9 bases at J, leaving 5 bases unmatched. The CDR3 sequence is CSVEGGGGSQYF. The CDR3 coding sequence is TGCAGCGTTGAAGGGGGGGGGGGGTCCCAGTACTTC.

This clonotype showed up just once. The rearrangement links TRBV2 to TRBJ1-2, with D possibly being TRBD1 (6 bases). Per the germline V gene, CDR1 is SNHLY and CDR2 is FYNNEI. The CDR3 is made up of 14 amino acids. V shed 1 base and J shed 4 bases, with 10 bases lying between them. The CDR3 DNA reads TGTGCCAGCAGTGAAGTGGGGGGGCCCTATGGCTACACCTTC. This codes for CASSEVGGPYGYTF.

This chain joins TRBV7-2 and TRBJ2-1, with D maybe TRBD1 (6 bases). In germline, CDR1 is SGHTA, CDR2 FQGNSA. The CDR3 sequence is 14 residues long. V shed 7 bases and J shed 7 bases, with 17 bases lying between them. The CDR3 DNA reads TGTGCCAGCACCGCCTTTCCAGGGGAGAATGAGCAGTTCTTC. It yields the protein CASTAFPGENEQFF.

This clonotype was seen a few times. This chain links TRBV19 with TRBJ1-3, with D unresolved. Germline V lookup: CDR1 LNHDA, CDR2 SQIVND (reference sequence). The CDR3 sequence is 14 residues long. Trimming removed 6 bases at V and 3 bases at J, with 12 bases between. CDR3 sequence: CASRTTSGGNTIYF. The CDR3, as DNA: TGTGCCAGTAGGACGACGTCTGGTGGAAACACCATATATTTT.

The table lists this clonotype with many counts. This chain's CDR3 is CASSYSTSSTEAFF. The CDR3 region has the DNA TGTGCCAGCAGTTACTCGACCTCCAGCACTGAAGCTTTCTTT. The gene calls are TRBV6-2 or TRBV6-3 and TRBJ1-1; no reliable D call. The CDR3 has 14 residues. V was clipped by 0 bases and J by 4 bases, with 9 bases between them. Per germline, CDR1 MNHEY and CDR2 SVGEGT.

This clonotype was seen ten or more times. This CDR3 reads CASSPPRGSRNTIYF. The CDR3 DNA reads TGTGCCAGCAGCCCGCCCCGAGGGTCAAGAAACACCATATATTTT. V gene TRBV7-8 combines with J gene TRBJ1-3; no clear D gene. CDR3 length: 15 amino acids. Germline V gene sequence: CDR1 SGHVS, CDR2 FQNEAQ. The ends were cut back, 5 bases at V and 5 bases at J, with 16 bases in the middle.

Of note for this clonotype: This CDR3 is missing its conserved last phenylalanine or tryptophan, likely due to a read error. No DNA is shown, since the ends of the CDR3 on it are uncertain; the CDR3 is the one TCRdb lists. The chain joins TRBV29-1 to TRBJ1-6. Germline CDR1 and CDR2: SQVTM and ANQGSEA. The CDR3 region is 10 residues in length, termini included. This chain's CDR3 is CSAQSGVSYN.

Regarding this clonotype: A read error is possible here, since a much larger clone lies one base away. Because it lacks the conserved phenylalanine or tryptophan at the end, this CDR3 is likely a read error. No DNA is shown, since the ends of the CDR3 on it are uncertain; the CDR3 is the one TCRdb lists. This chain joins TRBV3-2 and TRBJ2-3. TRBV3-2 constitutes a pseudogene. The CDR3 is 10 amino acids in total, end residues counted. The CDR3 reads CARQGVTQYL.

The chain carries TRBV5-1 and TRBJ1-5; D is undetermined. This CDR3 has 14 residues. The V gene's germline CDR1 is SGHRS and CDR2 YFSETQ. V gave up 0 bases and J gave up 9 bases, with 13 bases separating them. CDR3 bases: TGCGCCAGCAGCTTGGGCGGGTCCGGATGGCCCCAGCATTTT. It translates to CASSLGGSGWPQHF.

This clonotype showed up many times. The J gene is TRBJ1-1, the V gene TRBV27, with D possibly TRBD1 on 5 matching bases. Germline V CDR1 and CDR2: MNHEY, SMNVEV (reference sequence). The CDR3 loop spans 12 amino acids. V lost 8 bases, J lost 5 bases, and 12 bases lay in between. CDR3 loop: CASSGDRTEAFF. CDR3 in DNA: TGTGCCAGCTCCGGAGACAGAACTGAAGCTTTCTTT.

This clonotype ranks as medium-sized. The genes are TRBV10-3 and TRBJ2-1; D is perhaps TRBD1 (6 bases). V was trimmed by 6 bases and J by 5 bases, leaving 14 bases between them. The CDR3 is 14 residues long. Germline CDR1 reads ENHRY; CDR2 reads SYGVKD. The CDR3 DNA sequence: TGTGCCATCAGGATCCCTCAGGGGAACAATGAGCAGTTCTTC. It specifies CAIRIPQGNNEQFF.

This clonotype was recorded many times. V and J are TRBV5-6 and TRBJ1-1, with D unresolved. The CDR3 consists of 13 residues. V was pared by 7 bases and J by 0 bases, with 10 bases between. Germline V lookup: CDR1 SGHDT, CDR2 YYEEEE. CDR3 loop: CASQIGMNTEAFF. Written as DNA, the CDR3 is TGTGCCAGCCAAATTGGGATGAACACTGAAGCTTTCTTT.

This clonotype occurred many times. The V and J genes are TRBV12-3 or TRBV12-4 and TRBJ1-1; D unclear. The CDR3 extends over 13 amino acids. Trimming removed 8 bases at V and 2 bases at J, with 12 bases between. This CDR3 is CASRRGGNTEAFF. As DNA, the CDR3 is TGTGCCAGCCGACGGGGTGGCAACACTGAAGCTTTCTTT.

This clonotype was seen repeatedly, ten times or more. This chain joins TRBV7-8 and TRBJ2-5, with TRBD1 as a possible D gene (7 bases). The CDR3 extends over 16 amino acids. Trimming took 5 bases from V and 1 from J, leaving 17 bases between them. CDR1 SGHVS and CDR2 FQNEAQ come from the germline V gene. Here the CDR3 DNA reads TGTGCCAGCAGCCACAACAGGGGTAGCGGCCAAGAGACCCAGTACTTC. Translating it yields CASSHNRGSGQETQYF.

This clonotype was counted ten times or more. The V and J genes are TRBV6-5 and TRBJ1-2; D remains ambiguous. Germline-derived CDR1 and CDR2 are MNHEY and SVGAGI. V lost 6 bases to trimming and J lost 8 bases, with 19 bases between them. This CDR3 spans 14 amino acids. In DNA form, the CDR3 reads TGTGCCAGCAGAACTCTAAGCCTCGCCGGAGGCTACACCTTC. It specifies CASRTLSLAGGYTF.

This chain uses TRBV25-1 with TRBJ2-5; 11 bases line up with TRBD2. CDR3 length equals 15 residues. Losses at the gene ends were 3 bases for V and 4 bases for J; bases not matched to a gene: 4. Germline lookup yields CDR1 MGHDK and CDR2 SYGVNS. CDR3 in amino acids: CASSELGLAGETQYF. Written as DNA, the CDR3 is TGTGCCAGCAGTGAGCTCGGACTAGCGGGAGAGACCCAGTACTTC. The complete variable domain, with remaining parts taken from reference TRBV25-1 and TRBJ2-5, reads EADIYQTPRYLVIGTGKKITLECSQTMGHDKMYWYQQDPGMELHLIHYSYGVNSTEKGDLSSESTVSRIRTEHFPLTLESARPSHTSQYLCASSELGLAGETQYFGPGTRLLVL.

This clonotype was detected many times. The chain recombines TRBV12-5 with TRBJ2-1; 8 bases match TRBD2. CDR1 is LGHNT and CDR2 is FRNRAP in the germline V gene. With 5 bases clipped from V and 8 bases from J, the junction kept 2 bases outside the gene matches. The CDR3 covers 12 residues. The CDR3 sequence is CASGPGLDEQFF. DNA of the CDR3: TGTGCTAGTGGTCCGGGACTAGATGAGCAGTTCTTC.

A single count supports this clonotype. A much more abundant neighbour one base away suggests this may be a read error. V and J are TRBV3-1 and TRBJ2-7; 8 bases match TRBD2. The germline CDR1 and CDR2 sequences are LGHDT and YNNKEL (reference sequence). The CDR3 sequence is 15 residues long. V dropped 2 bases and J dropped 6; count of bases not matched to a gene: 9. The chain's CDR3 is CASSQIARAGGEQYF. As DNA, the CDR3 is TGTGCCAGCAGCCAAATCGCTAGGGCGGGGGGCGAGCAGTACTTC.

On this clonotype: Relative to the germline gene, one junction end is altered; a read error may explain this. V is TRBV7-2 and J is TRBJ2-1, with D possibly matching TRBD1 (6 bases). The CDR3 sequence is 15 residues long. Per the germline V gene, CDR1 is SGHTA and CDR2 is FQGNSA. The CDR3 DNA reads as TGTGCCATCAGCCTAGGGGGTTGGTCCTACAATGAGCAGTTCTTC. Its translation is CAISLGGWSYNEQFF. The full variable domain, its missing parts supplied by reference TRBV7-2 and TRBJ2-1, is GAGVSQSPSNKVTEKGKDVELRCDPISGHTALYWYRQSLGQGLEFLIYFQGNSAPDKSGLPSDRFSAERTGGSVSTLTIQRTQQEDSAVYLCAISLGGWSYNEQFFGPGTRLTVL.

As concerns this clonotype: This may come from a read error, since a much larger clone is one base off. The chain links TRBV4-3 to TRBJ2-5; 8 nucleotides align to TRBD1. Germline V lookup: CDR1 LGHNA, CDR2 YSLEER. The CDR3 is made up of 16 amino acids. DNA for the CDR3: TGCGCCCGCAGCCACCAGCAGGGGGCTGTCCAAGAGACCCAGTACTTC. Residues: CARSHQQGAVQETQYF.

Many counts were recorded for this clonotype. The V gene is TRBV11-1, the J gene TRBJ2-7; the match to TRBD1 covers 8 bases. The germline CDR1 and CDR2 sequences are SGHAT and FQDESV (reference sequence). CDR3 size: 12 residues. V lost 5 bases and J lost 6; bases outside the gene matches: 3. In DNA form, the CDR3 reads TGTGCCAGCAGCGGACAGGGTCGCGAGCAGTACTTC. This translates into CASSGQGREQYF. The whole variable domain, remainder taken from reference TRBV11-1 and TRBJ2-7, is EAEVAQSPRYKITEKSQAVAFWCDPISGHATLYWYRQILGQGPELLVQFQDESVVDDSQLPKDRFSAERLKGVDSTLKIQPAELGDSAMYLCASSGQGREQYFGPGTRLTVT.

About this clonotype: At one end, the junction sequence differs from germline, possibly due to a read error. This chain links TRBV5-1 with TRBJ2-7; the match to TRBD1 covers 8 bases. CDR1 is SGHRS, CDR2 YFSETQ, per germline. CDR3 length equals 16 residues. The CDR3 DNA reads TGTGCCAGCAGCTTGGACAGGGCAGGGGGGACCTACGAGCAGTACTTC. Its translation: CASSLDRAGGTYEQYF. The whole variable domain, filled in from reference TRBV5-1 and TRBJ2-7, reads KAGVTQTPRYLIKTRGQQVTLSCSPISGHRSVSWYQQTPGQGLQFLFEYFSETQRNKGNFPGRFSGRQFSNSRSEMNVSTLELGDSALYLCASSLDRAGGTYEQYFGPGTRLTVT.